Shown below are 27 T cell receptor beta chains from a single sample sequenced in a study of cytomegalovirus exposure and HLA in healthy donors. In the PCR, 60 Vbeta and 13 Jbeta primers were used. Clones were read by immunoSEQ multiplex PCR, and TCRdb kept only the in-frame ones, dropping some. The repertoire holds about 180,000 clones, with roughly four fifths as singletons. Sequencing was performed on PBMCs. Receptor source: a man aged 18 to 35 in good health and CMV-seronegative.

The V gene is TRBV7-9, the J gene TRBJ1-2, with D perhaps matching TRBD1 (5 bases). The germline CDR1 and CDR2 sequences are SEHNR and FQNEAQ (reference sequence). The V end was cut by 5 bases, the J end by 0 bases, with 10 bases between. This CDR3 has 14 residues. CDR3 DNA: TGTGCCAGCAGCATAGACAGATCTAACTATGGCTACACCTTC. Its translation: CASSIDRSNYGYTF.

The chain joins TRBV18 to TRBJ2-2; D unclear. The germline CDR1 and CDR2 sequences are KGHSH and LQKENI. V lost 3 bases and J 5 bases, leaving 4 bases between the germline ends. The CDR3 length is 12 residues. The CDR3 reads CASSPVTGELFF. The CDR3 nucleotides are TGTGCCAGCTCACCCGTGACCGGGGAGCTGTTTTTT.

The chain links TRBV18 to TRBJ2-7; the D gene is possibly TRBD1 (6 bases). Trimming pared 4 bases from V and 4 bases from J, leaving 11 bases between. Germline lookup yields CDR1 KGHSH and CDR2 LQKENI. The CDR3 sequence is 13 residues long. The CDR3 coding sequence is TGTGCCAGCTCACTCCCCGACAGGTACGAGCAGTACTTC. Protein sequence: CASSLPDRYEQYF.

This sequence joins TRBV28 and TRBJ1-6, with TRBD1 as a possible D gene (6 bases). V was pared by 6 bases and J by 5 bases, with 17 bases between. This CDR3 is built from 16 residues. Germline values: CDR1 MDHEN, CDR2 SYDVKM. CDR3 sequence (DNA): TGTGCCAGCAGATACAGGGTCACCGGGAATAATTCACCCCTCCACTTT. It encodes CASRYRVTGNNSPLHF.

This clone was seen a handful of times. This sequence joins TRBV5-6 and TRBJ2-7; D perhaps matches TRBD1 (6 bases). V lost 1 base and J lost 0, with 8 bases in between. Germline V lookup: CDR1 SGHDT, CDR2 YYEEEE. The length of the CDR3 is 14 residues. The CDR3 loop is CASSLTGNSYEQYF. CDR3 in DNA: TGTGCCAGCAGCTTGACAGGGAACTCCTACGAGCAGTACTTC. Filled out from reference TRBV5-6 and TRBJ2-7, the complete variable domain reads DAGVTQSPTHLIKTRGQQVTLRCSPKSGHDTVSWYQQALGQGPQFIFQYYEEEERQRGNFPDRFSGHQFPNYSSELNVNALLLGDSALYLCASSLTGNSYEQYFGPGTRLTVT.

The gene calls are TRBV7-9 and TRBJ2-3; D is perhaps TRBD2 (6 bases). Germline V gives CDR1 SEHNR, CDR2 FQNEAQ (reference sequence). CDR3 length: 12 residues. Trimming removed 10 bases from V and 5 bases from J, with 13 bases in between. CDR3: CATRGLLDTQYF. The CDR3 nucleotides read TGTGCCACCCGGGGGTTACTAGATACGCAGTATTTT.

The genes are TRBV5-1 and TRBJ1-5; the match to TRBD1 covers 8 bases. The germline gives CDR1 SGHRS, CDR2 YFSETQ. CDR3 size: 17 residues. V lost 3 bases, J lost 2 bases, and 10 bases stayed unmatched. As DNA, the CDR3 is TGCGCCAGCAGCTCTCGACCGACAGGGGTTGGCAATCAGCCCCAGCATTTT. Residues: CASSSRPTGVGNQPQHF.

The chain recombines TRBV6-1 with TRBJ1-1, with D unresolved. V was cut by 4 bases and J by 3 bases, with 18 bases left in between. Per germline, CDR1 MNHNS and CDR2 SASEGT. The CDR3 loop spans 16 amino acids. The CDR3 DNA reads as TGTGCCAGCAGTGCCCGACATGGCGGGAGGGACACTGAAGCTTTCTTT. Protein sequence: CASSARHGGRDTEAFF.

The chain combines TRBV28 with TRBJ2-7; 7 nucleotides match TRBD1. Germline loops: CDR1 MDHEN, CDR2 SYDVKM. Losses at the gene ends were 3 bases for V and 9 bases for J; bases not matched to a gene: 5. CDR3 length: 12 amino acids. The CDR3 DNA reads TGTGCCAGCAGTTTGGGGACAGCCGGGCAGTACTTC. Its protein product is CASSLGTAGQYF.

V is TRBV29-1 and J is TRBJ1-3; D is undetermined. CDR1 SQVTM and CDR2 ANQGSEA come from the germline V gene. The CDR3 covers 12 residues. The ends were cut back, 4 bases at V and 2 bases at J, with 6 bases in the middle. CDR3 region: CSVGEAGNTIYF. CDR3 coding DNA: TGCAGCGTTGGTGAGGCTGGAAACACCATATATTTT.

This clone was seen just once. This chain connects TRBV30 to TRBJ2-3, with D perhaps matching TRBD2 (6 bases). The CDR3 is 13 amino acids. Per the germline V gene, CDR1 is GTSNPN and CDR2 is SVGIG (reference sequence). Trimming cost V 5 bases and J 0 bases, with 9 bases left between them. The CDR3: CAWGGMSTDTQYF. The CDR3 nucleotides read TGTGCCTGGGGGGGGATGAGCACAGATACGCAGTATTTT.

This chain uses TRBV27 with TRBJ2-3; D is unclear. CDR1 MNHEY and CDR2 SMNVEV come from the germline V gene (reference sequence). CDR3 length equals 11 residues. V was clipped by 6 bases and J by 6 bases, with 7 bases between them. CDR3 sequence: CASSQVDTQYF. The CDR3 DNA follows: TGTGCCAGCAGCCAGGTGGATACGCAGTATTTT.

This clone was seen just once. The V call is TRBV7-2, the J call TRBJ1-2; perhaps TRBD1 as D (6 bases). The CDR3 has 16 amino acids. The germline V gene encodes CDR1 SGHTA and CDR2 FQGNSA. The V end was cut by 3 bases, the J end by 7 bases, with 21 bases between. CDR3 sequence: CASSLISVGAPSGYTF. The CDR3 coding sequence is TGTGCCAGCAGCTTGATCTCGGTGGGGGCGCCCTCTGGCTACACCTTC.

In this sample, this clone turned up once. This chain links TRBV10-3 with TRBJ2-2; TRBD1 is a possible D gene (6 bases). V was cut by 4 bases and J by 2 bases, with 11 bases left in between. Germline V CDR1 and CDR2: ENHRY, SYGVKD. The CDR3 is 15 residues long. The CDR3 DNA is TGTGCCATCAGTGGCATACAGGGAAACACCGGGGAGCTGTTTTTT. Translated, it gives CAISGIQGNTGELFF.

With regard to this clone: A read error may produce the germline difference seen at one junction end. V gene TRBV5-1 combines with J gene TRBJ2-7; no reliable D call. Germline V gene lookup returns CDR1 SGHRS and CDR2 YFSETQ. The CDR3 length is 11 residues. In DNA form, the CDR3 reads TGCGCCAGCAGTTTGGCAGGCGAGCAGTACTTC. This gives the protein CASSLAGEQYF.

In its sample, this clone was seen a few times. The chain joins TRBV28 to TRBJ2-3; 7 nucleotides line up with TRBD2. Germline V lookup: CDR1 MDHEN, CDR2 SYDVKM. V gave up 6 bases and J gave up 3 bases; unmatched junction bases: 9. There are 15 residues in the CDR3. The DNA of the CDR3 is TGTGCCAGCAGGTCAGAGGTCGGGGGGACAGATACGCAGTATTTT. Residues: CASRSEVGGTDTQYF. The full variable domain, completed using reference TRBV28 and TRBJ2-3, is DVKVTQSSRYLVKRTGEKVFLECVQDMDHENMFWYRQDPGLGLRLIYFSYDVKMKEKGDIPEGYSVSREKKERFSLILESASTNQTSMYLCASRSEVGGTDTQYFGPGTRLTVL.

This chain uses TRBV5-6 with TRBJ1-1, with 9 bases that match TRBD1. The trim removed 4 bases at V and 2 bases at J, leaving 3 bases unmatched. The CDR3 consists of 14 residues. Germline lookup yields CDR1 SGHDT and CDR2 YYEEEE. This CDR3 is CASSMDRGNTEAFF. CDR3 bases: TGTGCCAGCAGCATGGACAGGGGCAACACTGAAGCTTTCTTT.

CDR3 in amino acids: CASSVAGEGLEQYF. Here the CDR3 DNA reads TGTGCCAGCAGCGTAGCCGGGGAGGGCCTCGAGCAGTACTTC. This chain connects TRBV9 to TRBJ2-7; 7 nucleotides align to TRBD2. This CDR3 contains 14 residues. V was pared by 0 bases and J by 6 bases, with 6 bases of the junction left unmatched. Germline-derived CDR1 and CDR2 are SGDLS and YYNGEE.

The chain recombines TRBV18 with TRBJ2-5; TRBD2 matches at 14 bases. Trimming at V came to 6 bases and at J to 2 bases, leaving 5 bases not matched to a gene. The length of the CDR3 is 16 residues. Looked up from germline, CDR1 is KGHSH and CDR2 is LQKENI. CDR3 loop: CASSRGLAGVQETQYF. The CDR3, as DNA: TGTGCCAGCTCCCGGGGACTAGCGGGAGTACAAGAGACCCAGTACTTC.

J is TRBJ2-5 and V is TRBV7-2, with D perhaps TRBD1 (7 bases). This CDR3 comprises 14 residues. Trimming shortened V by 4 bases and J by 10 bases, and 19 bases separated the two germline ends. From germline, CDR1 is SGHTA and CDR2 FQGNSA. The CDR3 DNA reads as TGTGCCAGCAGCTGGGGACTCTCCACAGGGGTCCAGTACTTC. As protein: CASSWGLSTGVQYF.

The V call is TRBV7-3, the J call TRBJ2-2, with D perhaps matching TRBD1 (5 bases). V shed 5 bases and J shed 7 bases, with 14 bases lying between them. This CDR3 contains 14 residues. The germline V gene encodes CDR1 SGHTA and CDR2 FQGTGA. The CDR3 nucleotides are TGTGCCAGCAGCCCAGGGTCGTATGGCGGGGAGCTGTTTTTT. Its protein product is CASSPGSYGGELFF.

The chain carries TRBV2 and TRBJ2-1; 8 bases map to TRBD2. Per germline, CDR1 SNHLY and CDR2 FYNNEI. Unmatched junction bases numbered 13, after V lost 0 bases and J lost 9 bases. The CDR3 runs 17 residues. CDR3 protein: CASSEAASGGPKGEQFF. The CDR3 DNA sequence: TGTGCCAGCAGTGAAGCGGCCAGCGGGGGACCTAAGGGTGAGCAGTTCTTC.

This sequence joins TRBV28 and TRBJ2-4, with D possibly TRBD1 on 6 matching bases. Germline loops: CDR1 MDHEN, CDR2 SYDVKM. This CDR3 has 15 amino acids. V was pared by 4 bases and J by 1 base, with 11 bases between. The CDR3: CASSSVGGAKNIQYF. The CDR3 nucleotides are TGTGCCAGCAGTTCGGTAGGGGGTGCCAAAAACATTCAGTACTTC.

The chain combines TRBV5-1 with TRBJ2-5, with TRBD2 identical over 9 bases. With V trimmed by 7 bases and J by 2 bases, 15 bases remained unmatched. CDR3 length: 17 amino acids. Germline V CDR1 and CDR2: SGHRS, YFSETQ. CDR3 coding DNA: TGCGCCAGCCGCCGTACCTCCGGGACTAGCTCACAAGAGACCCAGTACTTC. Its translation: CASRRTSGTSSQETQYF.

V gene TRBV6-6 combines with J gene TRBJ1-2; 7 bases map to TRBD1. V lost 6 bases, J lost 7 bases, and 8 bases stayed unmatched. Germline assignment: CDR1 MNHNY and CDR2 SVGAGI (reference sequence). The CDR3 loop spans 13 amino acids. The CDR3 sequence: CASSPQGLGGYTF. The CDR3 DNA is TGTGCCAGCAGCCCACAGGGGCTGGGTGGCTACACCTTC.

This chain uses TRBV6-6 with TRBJ1-1; 9 nucleotides agree with TRBD1. V shed 6 bases, J shed 6 bases, and the junction held 8 bases outside the gene matches. The germline gives CDR1 MNHNY, CDR2 SVGAGI (reference sequence). This CDR3 comprises 14 residues. The CDR3 bases are TGTGCCAGCAGGTACAGGGGGCCCCAGTCTGAAGCTTTCTTT. This encodes CASRYRGPQSEAFF.

The chain uses TRBV27 and TRBJ1-5, with unresolved D. This CDR3 region has 15 residues. V was trimmed by 3 bases and J by 11 bases, leaving 20 bases between them. In germline, CDR1 is MNHEY, CDR2 SMNVEV (reference sequence). The CDR3 bases are TGTGCCAGCAGTTTGGGTATGGCTGGAGTGAGTTCCCAGCATTTT. It codes for CASSLGMAGVSSQHF.